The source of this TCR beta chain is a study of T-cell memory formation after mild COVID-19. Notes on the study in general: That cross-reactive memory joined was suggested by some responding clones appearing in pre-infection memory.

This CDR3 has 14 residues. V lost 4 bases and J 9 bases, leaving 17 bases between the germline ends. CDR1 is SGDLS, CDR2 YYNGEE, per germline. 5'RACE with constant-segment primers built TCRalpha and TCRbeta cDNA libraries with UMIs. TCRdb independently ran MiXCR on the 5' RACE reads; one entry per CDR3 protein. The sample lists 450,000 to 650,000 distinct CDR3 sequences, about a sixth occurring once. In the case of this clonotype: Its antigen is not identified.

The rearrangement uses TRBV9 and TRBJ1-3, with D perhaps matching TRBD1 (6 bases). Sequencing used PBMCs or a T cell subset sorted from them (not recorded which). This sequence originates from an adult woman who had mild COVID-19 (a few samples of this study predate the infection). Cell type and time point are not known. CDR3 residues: CASSPGQPQRTIYF. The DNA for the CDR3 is TGTGCCAGCAGCCCTGGACAGCCCCAACGCACCATATATTTT.